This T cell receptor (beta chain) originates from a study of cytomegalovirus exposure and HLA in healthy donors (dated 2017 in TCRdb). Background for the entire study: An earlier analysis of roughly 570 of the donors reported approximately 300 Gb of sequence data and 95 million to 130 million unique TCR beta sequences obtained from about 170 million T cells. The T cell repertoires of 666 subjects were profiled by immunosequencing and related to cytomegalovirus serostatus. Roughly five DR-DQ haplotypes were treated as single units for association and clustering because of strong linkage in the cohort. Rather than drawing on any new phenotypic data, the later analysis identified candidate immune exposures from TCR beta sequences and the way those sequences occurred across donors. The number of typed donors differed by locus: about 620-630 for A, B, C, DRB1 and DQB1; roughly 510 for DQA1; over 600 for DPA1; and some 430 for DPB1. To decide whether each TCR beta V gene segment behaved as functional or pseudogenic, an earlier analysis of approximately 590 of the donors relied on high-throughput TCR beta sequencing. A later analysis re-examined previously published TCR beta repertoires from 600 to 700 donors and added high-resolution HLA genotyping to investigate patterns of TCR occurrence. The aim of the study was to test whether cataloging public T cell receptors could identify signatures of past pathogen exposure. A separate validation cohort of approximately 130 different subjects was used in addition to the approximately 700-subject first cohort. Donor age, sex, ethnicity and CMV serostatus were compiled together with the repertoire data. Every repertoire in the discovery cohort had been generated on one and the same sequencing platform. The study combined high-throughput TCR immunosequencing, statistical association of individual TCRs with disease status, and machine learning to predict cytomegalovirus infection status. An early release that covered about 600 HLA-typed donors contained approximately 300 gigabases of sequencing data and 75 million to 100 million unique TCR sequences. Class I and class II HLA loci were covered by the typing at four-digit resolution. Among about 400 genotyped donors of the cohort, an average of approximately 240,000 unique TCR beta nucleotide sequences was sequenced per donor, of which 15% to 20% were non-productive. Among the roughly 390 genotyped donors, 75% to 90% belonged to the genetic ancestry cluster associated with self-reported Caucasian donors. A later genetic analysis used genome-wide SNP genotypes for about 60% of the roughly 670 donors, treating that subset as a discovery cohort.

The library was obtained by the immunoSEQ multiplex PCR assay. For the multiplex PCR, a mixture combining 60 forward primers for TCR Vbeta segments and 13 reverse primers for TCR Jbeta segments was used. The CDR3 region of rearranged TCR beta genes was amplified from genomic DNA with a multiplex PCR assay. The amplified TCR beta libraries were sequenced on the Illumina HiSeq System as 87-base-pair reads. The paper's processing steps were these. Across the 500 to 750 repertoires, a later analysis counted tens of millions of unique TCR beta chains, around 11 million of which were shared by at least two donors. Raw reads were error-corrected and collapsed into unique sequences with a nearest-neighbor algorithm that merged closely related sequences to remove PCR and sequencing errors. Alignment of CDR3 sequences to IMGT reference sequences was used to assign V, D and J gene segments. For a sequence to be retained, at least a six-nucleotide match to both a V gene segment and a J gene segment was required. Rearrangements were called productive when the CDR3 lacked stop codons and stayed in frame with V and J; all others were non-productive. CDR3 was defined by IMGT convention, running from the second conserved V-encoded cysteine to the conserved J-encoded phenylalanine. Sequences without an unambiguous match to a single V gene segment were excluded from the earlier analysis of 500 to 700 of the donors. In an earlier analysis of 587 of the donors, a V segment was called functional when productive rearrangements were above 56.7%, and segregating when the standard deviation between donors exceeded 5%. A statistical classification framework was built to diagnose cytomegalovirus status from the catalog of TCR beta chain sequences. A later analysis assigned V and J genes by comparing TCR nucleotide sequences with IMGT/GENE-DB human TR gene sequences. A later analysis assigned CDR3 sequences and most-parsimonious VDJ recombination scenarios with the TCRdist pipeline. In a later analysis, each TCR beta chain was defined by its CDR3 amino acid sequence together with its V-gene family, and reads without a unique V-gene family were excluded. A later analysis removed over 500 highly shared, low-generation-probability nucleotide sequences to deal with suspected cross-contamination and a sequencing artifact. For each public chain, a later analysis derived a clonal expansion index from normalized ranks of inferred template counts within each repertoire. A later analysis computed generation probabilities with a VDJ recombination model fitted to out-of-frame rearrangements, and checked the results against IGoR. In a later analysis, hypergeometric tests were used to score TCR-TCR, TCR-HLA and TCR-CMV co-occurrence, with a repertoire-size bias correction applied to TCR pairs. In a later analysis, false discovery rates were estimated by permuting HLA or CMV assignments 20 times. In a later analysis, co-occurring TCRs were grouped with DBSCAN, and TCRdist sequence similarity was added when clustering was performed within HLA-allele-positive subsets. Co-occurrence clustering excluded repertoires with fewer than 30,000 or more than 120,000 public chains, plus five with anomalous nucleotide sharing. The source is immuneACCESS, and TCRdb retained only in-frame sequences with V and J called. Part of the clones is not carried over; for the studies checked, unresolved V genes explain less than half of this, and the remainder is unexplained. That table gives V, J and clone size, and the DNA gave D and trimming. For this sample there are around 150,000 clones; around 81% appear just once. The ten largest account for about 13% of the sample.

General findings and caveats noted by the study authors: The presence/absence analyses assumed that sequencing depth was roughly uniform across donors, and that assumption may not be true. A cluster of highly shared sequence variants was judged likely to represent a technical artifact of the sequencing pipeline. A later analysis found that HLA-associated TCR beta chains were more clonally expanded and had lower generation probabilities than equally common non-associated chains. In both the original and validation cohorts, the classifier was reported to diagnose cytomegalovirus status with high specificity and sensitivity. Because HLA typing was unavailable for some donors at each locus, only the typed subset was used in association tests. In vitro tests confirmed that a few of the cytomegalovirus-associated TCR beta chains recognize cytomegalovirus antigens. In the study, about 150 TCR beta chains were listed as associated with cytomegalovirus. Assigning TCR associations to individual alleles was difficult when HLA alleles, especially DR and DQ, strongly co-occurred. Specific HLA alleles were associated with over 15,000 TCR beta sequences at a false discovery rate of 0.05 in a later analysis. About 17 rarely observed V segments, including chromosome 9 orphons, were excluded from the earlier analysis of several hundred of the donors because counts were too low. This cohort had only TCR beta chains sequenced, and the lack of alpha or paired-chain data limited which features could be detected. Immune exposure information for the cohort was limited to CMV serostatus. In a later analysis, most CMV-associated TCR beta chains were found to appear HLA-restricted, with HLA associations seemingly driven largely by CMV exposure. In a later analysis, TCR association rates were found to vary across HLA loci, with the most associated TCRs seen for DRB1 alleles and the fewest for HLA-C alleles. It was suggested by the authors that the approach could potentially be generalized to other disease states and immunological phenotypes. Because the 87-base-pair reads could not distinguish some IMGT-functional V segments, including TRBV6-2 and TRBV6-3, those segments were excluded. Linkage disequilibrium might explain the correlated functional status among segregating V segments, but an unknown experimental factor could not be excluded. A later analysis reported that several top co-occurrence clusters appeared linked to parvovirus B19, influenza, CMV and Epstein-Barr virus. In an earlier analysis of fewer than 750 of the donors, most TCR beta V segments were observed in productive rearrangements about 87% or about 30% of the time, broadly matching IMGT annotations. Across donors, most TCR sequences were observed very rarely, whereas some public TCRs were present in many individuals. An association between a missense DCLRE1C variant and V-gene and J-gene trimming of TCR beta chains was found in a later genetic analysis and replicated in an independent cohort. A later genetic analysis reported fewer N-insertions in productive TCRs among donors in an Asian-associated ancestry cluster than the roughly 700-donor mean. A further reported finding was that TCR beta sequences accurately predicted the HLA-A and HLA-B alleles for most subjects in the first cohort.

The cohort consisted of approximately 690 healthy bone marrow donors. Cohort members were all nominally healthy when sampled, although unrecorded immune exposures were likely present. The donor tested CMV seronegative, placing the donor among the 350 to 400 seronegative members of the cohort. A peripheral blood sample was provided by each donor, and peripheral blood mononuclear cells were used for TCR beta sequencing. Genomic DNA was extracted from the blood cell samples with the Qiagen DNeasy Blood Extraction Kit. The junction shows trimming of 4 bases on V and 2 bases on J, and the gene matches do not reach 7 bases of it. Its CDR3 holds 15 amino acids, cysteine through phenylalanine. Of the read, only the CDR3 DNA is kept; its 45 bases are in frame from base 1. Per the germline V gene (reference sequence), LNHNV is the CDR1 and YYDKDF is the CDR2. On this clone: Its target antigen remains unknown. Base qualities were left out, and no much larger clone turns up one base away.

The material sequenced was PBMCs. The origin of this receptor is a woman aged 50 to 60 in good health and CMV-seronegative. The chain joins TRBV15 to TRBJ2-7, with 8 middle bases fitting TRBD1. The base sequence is TGTGCCACCAGCATAAGACAGGGGAGTACCTACGAGCAGTACTTC. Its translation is CATSIRQGSTYEQYF.